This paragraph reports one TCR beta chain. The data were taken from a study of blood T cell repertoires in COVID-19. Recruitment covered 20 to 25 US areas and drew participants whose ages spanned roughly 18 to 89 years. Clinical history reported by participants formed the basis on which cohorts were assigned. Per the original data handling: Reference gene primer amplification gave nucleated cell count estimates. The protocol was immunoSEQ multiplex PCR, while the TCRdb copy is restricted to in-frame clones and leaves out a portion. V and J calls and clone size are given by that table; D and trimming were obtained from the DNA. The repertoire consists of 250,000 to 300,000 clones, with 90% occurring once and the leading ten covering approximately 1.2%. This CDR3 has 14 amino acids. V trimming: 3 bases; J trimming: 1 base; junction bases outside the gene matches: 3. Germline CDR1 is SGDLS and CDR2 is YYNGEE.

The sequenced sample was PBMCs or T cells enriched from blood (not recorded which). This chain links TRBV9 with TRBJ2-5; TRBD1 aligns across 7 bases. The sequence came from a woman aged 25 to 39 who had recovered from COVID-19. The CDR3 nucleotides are TGTGCCAGCAGCGATGGGACAGCCCAAGAGACCCAGTACTTC. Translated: CASSDGTAQETQYF.